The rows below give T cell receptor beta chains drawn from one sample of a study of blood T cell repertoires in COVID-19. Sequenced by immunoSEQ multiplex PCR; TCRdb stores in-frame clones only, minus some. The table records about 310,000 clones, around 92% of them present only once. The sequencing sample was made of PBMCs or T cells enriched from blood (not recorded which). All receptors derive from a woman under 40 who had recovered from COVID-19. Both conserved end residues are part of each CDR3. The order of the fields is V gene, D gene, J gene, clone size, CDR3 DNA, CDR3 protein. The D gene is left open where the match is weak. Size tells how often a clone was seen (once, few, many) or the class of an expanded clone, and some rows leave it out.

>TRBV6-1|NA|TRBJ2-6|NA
TGTGCCAGCAGTGAACAGGTTAACTCTGGGGCCAACGTCCTGACTTTC
CASSEQVNSGANVLTF
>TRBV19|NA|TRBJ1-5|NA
TGTGCCAGTAGTGAACTTTATGATCAGCCCCAGCATTTT
CASSELYDQPQHF
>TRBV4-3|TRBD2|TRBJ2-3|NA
TGCGCCAGCAGCCAAGCGTGGACTAGGGTATCAGATACGCAGTATTTT
CASSQAWTRVSDTQYF
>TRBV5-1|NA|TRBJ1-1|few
TGCGCCAGCAGCTTGCAACGGGGGGATCTAATGAACACTGAAGCTTTCTTT
CASSLQRGDLMNTEAFF
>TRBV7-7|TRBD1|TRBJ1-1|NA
TGTGCTAGCAGCAACTGGGTAGGACAGGCGGACACTGAAGCTTTCTTT
CASSNWVGQADTEAFF
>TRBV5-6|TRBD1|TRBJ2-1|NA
TGTGCCAGCAGACCGTCCCTGACAGGGGGCAATGAGCAGTTCTTC
CASRPSLTGGNEQFF
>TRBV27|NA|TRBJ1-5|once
TGTGCCAGCAGTGACTCGGGGTTCAATCAGCCCCAGCATTTT
CASSDSGFNQPQHF
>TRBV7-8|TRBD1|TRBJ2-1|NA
TGTGCCAGCAGCTGGAGCCGATTACCTTCCCGGACAGGGGGGTATGAGCAGTTCTTC
CASSWSRLPSRTGGYEQFF
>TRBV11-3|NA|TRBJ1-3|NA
TGTGCCAGCAGCTTAGATGCAGGGATGTCTGGAAACACCATATATTTT
CASSLDAGMSGNTIYF
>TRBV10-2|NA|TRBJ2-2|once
TGCGCCAGTCTAGGGGGTACCAATACGAACACCGGGGAGCTGTTTTTT
CASLGGTNTNTGELFF
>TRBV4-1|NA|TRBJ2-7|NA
TGCGCCAGCAGCCAAGGTGGGGCGTACCGATCCTACGAGCAGTACTTC
CASSQGGAYRSYEQYF
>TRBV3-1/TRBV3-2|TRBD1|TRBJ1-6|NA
TGTGCCAGCAGCCAAGAAGGATCAGGGGGTGGTTCACCCCTCCACTTT
CASSQEGSGGGSPLHF
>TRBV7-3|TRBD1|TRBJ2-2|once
TGTGCCAGCAGCTGGACAGGGGGCACCGGGGAGCTGTTTTTT
CASSWTGGTGELFF
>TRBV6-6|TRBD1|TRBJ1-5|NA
TGTGCCAGCAGGACAAATCAGGGGGCTCGTCAGCCCCAGCATTTT
CASRTNQGARQPQHF
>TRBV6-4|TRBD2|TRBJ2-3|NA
TGTGCCAGCAGCGAGACTAGCGGTAAAGATACGCAGTATTTT
CASSETSGKDTQYF
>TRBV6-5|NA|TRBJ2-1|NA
TGTGCCAGCAGTTACTCGGCAGGGCACAATGAGCAGTTCTTC
CASSYSAGHNEQFF
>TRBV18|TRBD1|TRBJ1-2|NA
TGTGCCAGCTCGCCTTCACCCGATCCGGGACAGGGATATGGCTACACCTTC
CASSPSPDPGQGYGYTF
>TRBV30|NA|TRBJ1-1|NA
TGTGCCTGGAGTGTACAAGGAGAGAAAGCTTTCTTT
CAWSVQGEKAFF
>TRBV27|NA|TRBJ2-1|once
TGTGCCATCTCGTCCGGGAATGAGCAGTTCTTC
CAISSGNEQFF
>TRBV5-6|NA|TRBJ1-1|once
TGTGCCAGCAGCTTGGCTCTTCCAGGCGAAGCTTTCTTT
CASSLALPGEAFF
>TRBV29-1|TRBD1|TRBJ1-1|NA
TGCAGCAGTTGGTGGGACAGGGGGGACATGAACACTGAAGCTTTCTTT
CSSWWDRGDMNTEAFF
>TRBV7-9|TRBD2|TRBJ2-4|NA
TGTGCCAGCAGCTTAAGTTCCTCTAGCGGAGGGCCTCGGGACATTCAGTACTTC
CASSLSSSSGGPRDIQYF
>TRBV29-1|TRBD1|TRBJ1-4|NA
TGCAGCGTCTCCCCGGGACAGGGCAGGGGGGATAATGAAAAACTGTTTTTT
CSVSPGQGRGDNEKLFF
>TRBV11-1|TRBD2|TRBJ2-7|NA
TGTGCCAGCAGCCCTCGACTAGCGCGCTACGAGCAGTACTTC
CASSPRLARYEQYF
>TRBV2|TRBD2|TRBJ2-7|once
TGTGCCAGCAGGGTCCTCCTAGCGGGATTCGACGAGCAGTACTTC
CASRVLLAGFDEQYF
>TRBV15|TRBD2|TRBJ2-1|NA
TGTGCCACCAGCAGCCCTTATCCCCAGCGGGAGGGATCCTACAATGAGCAGTTCTTC
CATSSPYPQREGSYNEQFF
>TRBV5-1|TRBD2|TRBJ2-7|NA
TGCGCCAGCAGCCAAGGACTAGCCTACGAGCAGTACTTC
CASSQGLAYEQYF
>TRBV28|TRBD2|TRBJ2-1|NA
TGTGCCAGCAGATACGAGCGGGATGGGTGGCATGAGCAGTTCTTC
CASRYERDGWHEQFF
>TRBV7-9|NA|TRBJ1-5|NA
TGTGCCAGCAGCCCAGTACAGGGAGGCAATCAGCCCCAGCATTTT
CASSPVQGGNQPQHF
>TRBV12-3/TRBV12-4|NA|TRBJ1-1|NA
TGTGCCAGCAGTTTGCTGCCTTTAGCTGAAGCTTTCTTT
CASSLLPLAEAFF
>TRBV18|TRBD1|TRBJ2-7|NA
TGTGCCAGCTCGATCCCGGGACAGGACTACGAGCAGTACTTC
CASSIPGQDYEQYF
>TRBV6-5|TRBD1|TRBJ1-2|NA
TGTGCCAGCAGATTGGACAGGGATGGCTACACCTTC
CASRLDRDGYTF
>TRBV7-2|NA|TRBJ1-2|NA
TGTGCCAGCAGCTTAGGAGCGACTTTTTCGTATGGCTACACCTTC
CASSLGATFSYGYTF
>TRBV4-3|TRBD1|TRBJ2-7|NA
TGCGCCAGCAGCCAAGAACGAAGGCCAAACAGGGGGGTAAGCTACGAGCAGTACTTC
CASSQERRPNRGVSYEQYF
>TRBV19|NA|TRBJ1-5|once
TGTGCCAGTAGTTCAGGGAGGTCGGGCTATCAGCCCCAGCATTTT
CASSSGRSGYQPQHF
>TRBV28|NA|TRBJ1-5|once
TGTGCCAGCACTGACAGTAATCAGCCCCAGCATTTT
CASTDSNQPQHF
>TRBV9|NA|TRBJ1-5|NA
TGTGCCAGCAGCGTCGGGACACCAGATAGCAATCAGCCCCAGCATTTT
CASSVGTPDSNQPQHF
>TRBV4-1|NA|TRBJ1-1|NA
TGCGCCAGCAGCCACCCCGACAGAGGCGAGGTGGGAGCTTTCTTT
CASSHPDRGEVGAFF
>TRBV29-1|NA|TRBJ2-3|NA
TGCAGCGTTGTGCCGGACAGAAACACAGATACGCAGTATTTT
CSVVPDRNTDTQYF
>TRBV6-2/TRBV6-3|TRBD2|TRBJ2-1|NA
TGTGCCAGCAGTAGTCTAGCGGGAGTAGGGAATGAGCAGTTCTTC
CASSSLAGVGNEQFF
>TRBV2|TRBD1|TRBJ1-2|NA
TGTGCCAGCAGCATCGGGACAGGAAAATATGGCTACACCTTC
CASSIGTGKYGYTF
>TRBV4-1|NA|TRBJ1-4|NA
TGCGCCAGCAGCCTCTACCCCCCGGCCAGGCCAAATGAAAAACTGTTTTTT
CASSLYPPARPNEKLFF
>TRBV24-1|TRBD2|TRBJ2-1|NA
TGTGCCACCAGTGATCCACAGACTAGCGGGATTAGGGAGTTCTTC
CATSDPQTSGIREFF
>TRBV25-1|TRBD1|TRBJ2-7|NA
TGTGCCAGCAGTAGGGCGGGACAGGGGGTGTACGAGCAGTACTTC
CASSRAGQGVYEQYF
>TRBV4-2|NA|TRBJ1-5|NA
TGTGCCAGCAGCCAAGGGCAGGGCGGCAATCAGCCCCAGCATTTT
CASSQGQGGNQPQHF
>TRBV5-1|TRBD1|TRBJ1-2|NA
TGCGCCAGCAGCTCGCAAGGACAGGGCGATGGCTACACCTTC
CASSSQGQGDGYTF
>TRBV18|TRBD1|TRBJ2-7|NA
TGTGCCAGCTCACCACCGTCCGGGACAGAGTACGAGCAGTACTTC
CASSPPSGTEYEQYF
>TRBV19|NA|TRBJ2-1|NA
TGTGCCAGTAGTTTCTTCTCGGGGTCATCCTACAATGAGCAGTTCTTC
CASSFFSGSSYNEQFF
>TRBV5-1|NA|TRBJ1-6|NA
TGCGCCAGCAGCTTGGGTGGCGTCGAGGGTATGGCCCTCCACTTT
CASSLGGVEGMALHF
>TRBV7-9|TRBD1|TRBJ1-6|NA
TGTGCCAGCAGCGACACATTGGCAGGGGGTTCACCCCTCCACTTT
CASSDTLAGGSPLHF
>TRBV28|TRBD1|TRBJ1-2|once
TGTGCCAGCAGTTTGGGGGGACAGGCTAATAACTATGGCTACACCTTC
CASSLGGQANNYGYTF
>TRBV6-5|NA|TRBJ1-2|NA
TGTGCCAGCAGTTACGGACTTATCGGTCAGCGGGGCTACACCTTC
CASSYGLIGQRGYTF
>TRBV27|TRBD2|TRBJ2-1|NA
TGTGCCAGCACTTCTACCGGGCGGGAGGGCAATGAGCAGTTCTTC
CASTSTGREGNEQFF
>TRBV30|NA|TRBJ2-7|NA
TGTGCCTGGAGTCCTGGGAGAACGTCACTTACCTACGAGCAGTACTTC
CAWSPGRTSLTYEQYF
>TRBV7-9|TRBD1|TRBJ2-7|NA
TGTGCCAGCAGCTTAGGACAGGGGGCAACCTACGAGCAGTACTTC
CASSLGQGATYEQYF
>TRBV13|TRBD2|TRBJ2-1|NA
TGTGCCAGCAGCCCGACAGGGACTAGCGGGATTATGAATGAGCAGTTCTTC
CASSPTGTSGIMNEQFF
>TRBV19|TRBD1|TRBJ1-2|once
TGTGCCAGTAGTCCCCTTCGGGGACAGGAGCTGTATGGCTACACCTTC
CASSPLRGQELYGYTF